These T cell receptor delta chains were read from a single sample in a study of delta chains in infants with herpesvirus infections. TCRdb re-analyzed the RT-PCR reads via CATT. The sample comprises several hundred delta-chain clones, 13% of which are singletons, and around a sixth rests with the top ten. The specimen comprised peripheral blood, sampled at time point 1 of longitudinal follow-up. The receptors were sampled from a human donor who was a Ugandan infant, either HIV-exposed or HIV-unexposed (not recorded which). CDR3s include the opening cysteine and the closing phenylalanine or tryptophan. The D gene is left open where the match is weak. Clone size is stated in some rows and not others, as once, few, many or a class when expanded.

TRDV2,TRDD3,TRDJ3,large,CACDTVGDSSWDTRQMFF,TGTGCCTGTGACACCGTGGGGGATAGCTCCTGGGACACCCGACAGATGTTTTTC
TRAV29/DV5,.,TRDJ1,.,CAASAVVPGVLYADKLIF,TGTGCAGCAAGCGCGGTAGTTCCTGGGGTTCTCTACGCCGATAAACTCATCTTT
TRDV1,TRDD3,TRDJ1,.,CALGVIAPTWGINTDKLIF,TGTGCTCTTGGGGTGATCGCTCCTACCTGGGGGATCAACACCGATAAACTCATCTTT
TRDV3,TRDD3,TRDJ3,once,CALGYTDWGILGAWDTRQMFF,TGTGCCTTGGGGTACACCGACTGGGGGATACTGGGGGCCTGGGACACCCGACAGATGTTTTTC
TRDV1,TRDD3,TRDJ1,large,CALGNGVGEATDKLIF,TGTGCTCTTGGGAACGGGGTGGGGGAGGCCACCGATAAACTCATCTTT
TRDV1,TRDD3,TRDJ1,large,CALGEGPMAVGGYHTDKLIF,TGTGCTCTTGGGGAAGGGCCCATGGCTGTGGGGGGATACCACACCGATAAACTCATCTTT
TRDV1,.,TRDJ1,large,CALGELPSYGYTGGKYTDKLIF,TGTGCTCTTGGGGAACTTCCTTCCTACGGATATACTGGGGGGAAGTACACCGATAAACTCATCTTT
TRDV1,.,TRDJ1,large,CALGDPSSYGDTDKLIF,TGTGCTCTTGGGGATCCCTCTTCCTACGGGGATACGGATAAACTCATCTTT
TRDV1,TRDD3,TRDJ1,.,CALGANLPNVLGDTRTDKLIF,TGTGCTCTTGGGGCCAACCTTCCTAACGTACTGGGGGATACTCGCACCGATAAACTCATCTTT
TRDV1,.,TRDJ1,large,CALGRGRDHTDKLIF,TGTGCTCTTGGGAGGGGAAGGGACCACACCGATAAACTCATCTTT
TRDV1,.,TRDJ1,large,CALGELVPTGPKGTDKLIF,TGTGCTCTTGGGGAACTAGTGCCTACGGGCCCGAAGGGGACCGATAAACTCATCTTT
TRDV1,TRDD3,TRDJ1,large,CALGELPDWGIFTDKLIF,TGTGCTCTTGGGGAACTCCCTGACTGGGGGATATTCACCGATAAACTCATCTTT
TRDV1,TRDD2,TRDJ1,large,CALGGLLPSLPGTYHTDKLIF,TGTGCTCTTGGGGGTCTACTTCCTAGCCTCCCTGGAACTTATCACACCGATAAACTCATCTTT
TRDV1,TRDD3,TRDJ1,large,CALGERSASSSPPVLGDTRSKLIF,TGTGCTCTTGGGGAACGGAGCGCCTCTTCCTCCCCTCCTGTACTGGGGGATACGCGGAGTAAACTCATCTTT
TRDV2,TRDD3,TRDJ2,large,CACDTGTLGDPPLTAQLFF,TGTGCCTGTGACACCGGTACACTGGGGGATCCCCCTTTGACAGCACAACTCTTCTTT
TRDV1,TRDD3,TRDJ2,few,CALGDPNLFLGDRSFLTAQLFF,TGTGCTCTTGGGGATCCCAATCTTTTCCTGGGGGATAGGTCCTTCTTGACAGCACAACTCTTCTTT
TRDV1,TRDD3,TRDJ1,hyperexpanded,CALGESPFPLGDTPDKLIF,TGTGCTCTTGGGGAATCCCCCTTTCCCCTGGGGGATACGCCCGATAAACTCATCTTT
TRDV2,.,TRDJ1,large,CACEVQKGIYTDKLIF,TGTGCCTGTGAAGTCCAAAAGGGGATTTACACCGATAAACTCATCTTT
TRDV1,TRDD3,TRDJ1,large,CALGEGEVHWGHKLIF,TGTGCTCTTGGGGAAGGTGAGGTACACTGGGGACATAAACTCATCTTT
TRDV2,TRDD3,TRDJ1,large,CACDTAGIRDKLIF,TGTGCCTGTGACACCGCGGGGATACGAGATAAACTCATCTTT
TRDV1,TRDD3,TRDJ1,.,CALGESVYWGNTDKLIF,TGTGCTCTTGGGGAATCGGTCTACTGGGGGAACACCGATAAACTCATCTTT
TRDV1,TRDD2,TRDJ1,medium-sized,CALGFRPSLYTDKLIF,TGTGCTCTTGGGTTCCGGCCTTCCTTGTACACCGATAAACTCATCTTT
TRDV1,.,TRDJ3,.,CALGEIRPGLPTVFWGIRSSWDTRQMFF,.
TRDV1,TRDD3,TRDJ1,.,CALGEKRSSGGYTDKLIF,TGTGCTCTTGGGGAAAAACGGTCGTCTGGGGGATACACCGATAAACTCATCTTT
TRDV1,TRDD3,TRDJ1,large,CALGEPSPSTGGPKYTDKLIF,TGTGCTCTTGGGGAACCTTCCCCGAGTACTGGGGGACCCAAATACACCGATAAACTCATCTTT
TRDV1,.,TRDJ1,large,CALGECVKRGLPYTDKLIF,TGTGCTCTTGGGGAATGTGTCAAACGGGGATTACCGTACACCGATAAACTCATCTTT
TRDV1,TRDD3,TRDJ1,large,CALGDPIAGWGISYTDKLIF,TGTGCTCTTGGGGACCCAATTGCCGGCTGGGGGATATCGTACACCGATAAACTCATCTTT